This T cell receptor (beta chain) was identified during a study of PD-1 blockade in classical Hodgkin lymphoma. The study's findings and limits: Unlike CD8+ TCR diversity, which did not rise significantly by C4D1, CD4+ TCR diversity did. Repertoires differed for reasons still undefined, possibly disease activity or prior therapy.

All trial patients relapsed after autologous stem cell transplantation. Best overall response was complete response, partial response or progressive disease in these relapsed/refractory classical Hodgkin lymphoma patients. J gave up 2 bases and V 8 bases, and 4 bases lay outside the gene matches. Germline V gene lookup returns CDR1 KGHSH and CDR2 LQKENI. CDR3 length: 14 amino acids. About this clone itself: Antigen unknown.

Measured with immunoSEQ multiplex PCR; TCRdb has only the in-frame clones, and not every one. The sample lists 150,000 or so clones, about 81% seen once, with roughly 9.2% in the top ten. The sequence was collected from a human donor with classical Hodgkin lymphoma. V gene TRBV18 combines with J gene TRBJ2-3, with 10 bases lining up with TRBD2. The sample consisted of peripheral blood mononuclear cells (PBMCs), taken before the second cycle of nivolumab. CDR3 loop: CASPAGGDTDTQYF. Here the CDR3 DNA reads TGTGCCAGCCCAGCGGGAGGGGACACAGATACGCAGTATTTT. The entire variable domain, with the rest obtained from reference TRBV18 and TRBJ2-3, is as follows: NAGVMQNPRHLVRRRGQEARLRCSPMKGHSHVYWYRQLPEEGLKFMVYLQKENIIDESGMPKERFSAEFPKEGPSILRIQQVVRGDSAAYFCASPAGGDTDTQYFGPGTRLTVL.